A single sample is the source of the 26 T cell receptor beta chains below, sequenced in a study of OX40 agonist ivuxolimab in advanced cancers. Repertoires were generated with immunoSEQ multiplex PCR, while TCRdb's copy carries only in-frame clones and drops some. The table shows about 80,000 clones, with more than 70% occurring only once. The starting material was CD4+ or CD8+ T cells sorted from blood, obtained in a trial of the OX40 agonist ivuxolimab. These receptors were taken from an adult with an advanced solid tumor such as melanoma, head and neck, liver or kidney cancer.

The chain uses TRBV7-2 and TRBJ1-5; 8 bases are a match to TRBD1. The trim removed 5 bases at V and 3 bases at J, leaving 6 bases unmatched. This CDR3 has 15 amino acids. CDR1 and CDR2 (germline): SGHTA, FQGNSA. The CDR3 region has the DNA TGTGCCAGCAGCCCGAGGACAGGGTCCAATCAGCCCCAGCATTTT. Translated, it gives CASSPRTGSNQPQHF.

J is TRBJ2-1 and V is TRBV9; D might be TRBD1 (6 bases). This CDR3 is built from 13 residues. V dropped 3 bases and J dropped 5 bases, with 9 bases sitting between them. Germline values: CDR1 SGDLS, CDR2 YYNGEE. As DNA, the CDR3 is TGTGCCAGCAGCGGGGACATTCACAATGAGCAGTTCTTC. Protein product: CASSGDIHNEQFF.

This clone appeared once. The chain has TRBV4-1 and TRBJ1-3; D gene uncertain. Trimming left V 4 bases short and J 1 base short, with 14 bases between. The CDR3 has 16 amino acids. Germline V gene data show CDR1 as MGHRA and CDR2 as YSYEKL. The chain's CDR3 is CASSRPVLPSGNTIYF. The CDR3 DNA is TGCGCCAGCAGCCGTCCGGTGCTTCCGTCTGGAAACACCATATATTTT.

The rearrangement links TRBV11-2 to TRBJ1-1; D not resolved. V lost 6 bases and J lost 4, with 18 bases in between. Germline V CDR1 and CDR2: SGHAT, FQNNGV. CDR3 size: 15 residues. CDR3 nucleotides: TGTGCCAGCAGTTCACTACGGGGTTATGTCACTGAAGCTTTCTTT. Translated, it gives CASSSLRGYVTEAFF.

The chain links TRBV19 to TRBJ1-1; no clear D. The CDR3 is 15 amino acids. V lost 6 bases, J lost 3 bases, and 17 bases lay in between. Germline V lookup: CDR1 LNHDA, CDR2 SQIVND (reference sequence). CDR3: CASRGFGSLHTEAFF. CDR3 DNA sequence: TGTGCCAGTAGAGGTTTCGGAAGCCTGCACACTGAAGCTTTCTTT.

The chain has TRBV28 and TRBJ1-2, with D possibly TRBD1 on 6 matching bases. The CDR3 length is 13 residues. Per the germline V gene, CDR1 is MDHEN and CDR2 is SYDVKM. Trimming shortened V by 5 bases and J by 4 bases, and 11 bases separated the two germline ends. The CDR3 nucleotides read TGTGCCAGCAGTACAGGACAGCTCTATGGCTACACCTTC. Protein product: CASSTGQLYGYTF.

The gene calls are TRBV28 and TRBJ1-5; the D gene is possibly TRBD1 (5 bases). Germline lookup yields CDR1 MDHEN and CDR2 SYDVKM. V lost 5 bases and J 7 bases, leaving 21 bases between the germline ends. The CDR3 length is 16 residues. CDR3 amino acids: CASSGYYPSRDQPQHF. CDR3 DNA sequence: TGTGCCAGCAGTGGTTATTATCCGTCACGGGACCAGCCCCAGCATTTT.

The chain links TRBV7-2 to TRBJ2-4; the D is unclear. Germline V CDR1 and CDR2: SGHTA, FQGNSA. With 2 bases removed from V and 6 bases from J, the gap between germline ends came to 5 bases. This CDR3 contains 12 residues. DNA of the CDR3: TGTGCCAGCAGCTTAATGGCAAACATTCAGTACTTC. Amino acids: CASSLMANIQYF.

The chain uses TRBV29-1 and TRBJ1-2; D not certain. In germline, CDR1 is SQVTM, CDR2 ANQGSEA. Trimming left V 2 bases short and J 8 bases short, with 18 bases between. CDR3 length: 14 residues. CDR3 nucleotides: TGCAGCGTTGAACCCCGGACGGGCCCTTGGGGCTACACCTTC. Its protein is CSVEPRTGPWGYTF.

The rearrangement links TRBV5-1 to TRBJ2-5, with a weak D call TRBD1 (5 bases). Germline CDR1 is SGHRS and CDR2 is YFSETQ. The CDR3 extends over 14 amino acids. Trimming took off 6 bases at V and 3 bases at J, with 15 bases between the two ends. The CDR3, as DNA: TGCGCCAGCAAAACTCAGGGCAGGGAAGAGACCCAGTACTTC. Its translation is CASKTQGREETQYF.

The chain joins TRBV9 to TRBJ1-2; D is unclear. Germline loops: CDR1 SGDLS, CDR2 YYNGEE. The length of the CDR3 is 15 residues. V was cut by 3 bases and J by 8 bases, with 20 bases left in between. The CDR3 protein is CASSAYGSGEGGYTF. DNA of the CDR3: TGTGCCAGCAGCGCATACGGGTCTGGAGAGGGCGGCTACACCTTC.

This clone was found once. This chain links TRBV6-5 with TRBJ1-1, with a tentative D call TRBD1 (5 bases). Germline V gives CDR1 MNHEY, CDR2 SVGAGI. Trimming took off 2 bases at V and 7 bases at J, with 11 bases between the two ends. This CDR3 has 13 residues. The CDR3 bases are TGTGCCAGCAGTTACGGCAGGGAGATTGAAGCTTTCTTT. This sequence encodes CASSYGREIEAFF.

The chain couples TRBV7-9 to TRBJ1-3, with TRBD1 identical over 8 bases. Germline CDR1 and CDR2: SEHNR and FQNEAQ (reference sequence). J was trimmed by 2 bases and V by 1 base; bases with no gene match: 7. The CDR3 runs 17 residues. CDR3 nucleotides: TGTGCCAGCAGCTTAGGGACAGGGAGAGGCGCTGGAAACACCATATATTTT. Translating gives CASSLGTGRGAGNTIYF. The whole variable domain, filled in from reference TRBV7-9 and TRBJ1-3, reads DTGVSQNPRHKITKRGQNVTFRCDPISEHNRLYWYRQTLGQGPEFLTYFQNEAQLEKSRLLSDRFSAERPKGSFSTLEIQRTEQGDSAMYLCASSLGTGRGAGNTIYFGEGSWLTVV.

The J gene is TRBJ1-2, the V gene TRBV18, with TRBD1 identical over 10 bases. The CDR3 spans 15 residues. The ends lost 3 bases at V and 6 bases at J; junction bases unmatched: 7. CDR1 is KGHSH, CDR2 LQKENI, per germline. CDR3 nucleotide sequence: TGTGCCAGCTCACCCTCGACAGGGGGCCTCGATGGCTACACCTTC. This sequence encodes CASSPSTGGLDGYTF.

The genes are TRBV7-9 and TRBJ1-2, with 7 positions matching TRBD1. V trimming: 6 bases; J trimming: 5 bases; junction bases outside the gene matches: 0. The CDR3 covers 11 residues. Germline V gene lookup returns CDR1 SEHNR and CDR2 FQNEAQ (reference sequence). The CDR3 loop is CASRGQYGYTF. In DNA form, the CDR3 reads TGTGCCAGCAGGGGACAGTATGGCTACACCTTC.

The genes are TRBV6-1 and TRBJ1-4; 9 bases fit TRBD1. The junction had 8 bases not matched to a gene; V was cut back by 7 bases and J by 8 bases. The CDR3 is 14 amino acids. Germline V gene lookup returns CDR1 MNHNS and CDR2 SASEGT. The CDR3 DNA reads TGTGCCAGCAAGAGGGACAGGGAAGGCGAAAAACTGTTTTTT. This encodes CASKRDREGEKLFF.

J is TRBJ1-2 and V is TRBV7-3; tentative D call: TRBD1 (6 bases). CDR1 and CDR2 (germline): SGHTA, FQGTGA. Between the trimmed V and J ends, which lost 5 bases and 3 bases, there was a span of 16 bases. This CDR3 is 15 amino acids long. The DNA of the CDR3 is TGTGCCAGCAGCCCTGAACCATGGACAGACTATGGCTACACCTTC. Amino acid sequence: CASSPEPWTDYGYTF.

This clone is medium-sized (0.01 to 0.1%) within its sample. The chain couples TRBV19 to TRBJ1-2; possibly TRBD1 for D (5 bases). The V gene's germline CDR1 is LNHDA and CDR2 SQIVND (reference sequence). The CDR3 covers 14 residues. The V end lost 5 bases, the J end lost 7 bases, and 17 bases lay between the germline ends. The CDR3 DNA sequence: TGTGCCAGTAGTTCGCTGACAGATTTAGGTGGCTACACCTTC. It yields the protein CASSSLTDLGGYTF.

This clone was seen once. V usage is TRBV7-3 and J usage is TRBJ1-5; 10 bases are a match to TRBD1. Germline V gives CDR1 SGHTA, CDR2 FQGTGA. With V trimmed by 5 bases and J by 3 bases, 7 bases remained unmatched. This CDR3 is built from 16 residues. The CDR3 here is CASSPGGTGVNQPQHF. DNA for the CDR3: TGTGCCAGCAGCCCTGGGGGGACAGGGGTCAATCAGCCCCAGCATTTT.

The chain is built from TRBV5-1 and TRBJ1-1, with no clear D. The CDR3 totals 13 residues. The germline CDR1 and CDR2 sequences are SGHRS and YFSETQ. V shed 4 bases and J shed 3 bases, with 10 bases lying between them. CDR3 in DNA: TGCGCCAGCAGCCCCTCATGGGACACTGAAGCTTTCTTT. This codes for CASSPSWDTEAFF.

The chain is built from TRBV5-4 and TRBJ1-2; 7 bases map to TRBD1. Germline CDR1 SGHNT, CDR2 YYREEE (reference sequence). After removal of 2 bases from V and 3 bases from J, the junction contained 1 base not matched to a gene. The CDR3 length is 13 residues. The CDR3 DNA sequence: TGTGCCAGCAGCTTAGGACAGGACTATGGCTACACCTTC. Its translation: CASSLGQDYGYTF.

This clone was detected once. This chain connects TRBV28 to TRBJ1-2, with 8 nucleotides matching TRBD1. The CDR3 has 16 residues. With 2 bases clipped from V and 0 bases from J, the junction kept 5 bases outside the gene matches. CDR1 MDHEN and CDR2 SYDVKM come from the germline V gene. This CDR3 is CASSLRDRFSNYGYTF. CDR3 bases: TGTGCCAGCAGTTTACGGGACAGGTTCTCTAACTATGGCTACACCTTC.

The chain joins TRBV25-1 to TRBJ1-3, with 8 nucleotides matching TRBD1. Germline CDR1 MGHDK, CDR2 SYGVNS. V shed 5 bases, J shed 2 bases, and the junction held 5 bases outside the gene matches. CDR3 length equals 15 residues. In DNA form, the CDR3 reads TGTGCCAGCAGTAATGACAGGGGTCCTGGAAACACCATATATTTT. Translated, it gives CASSNDRGPGNTIYF.

V and J are TRBV2 and TRBJ1-2; D unresolved. Trimming took off 4 bases at V and 4 bases at J, with 7 bases between the two ends. Germline assignment: CDR1 SNHLY and CDR2 FYNNEI. The CDR3 is 12 residues long. CDR3 loop: CASSVGSYGYTF. The CDR3 DNA reads as TGTGCCAGCAGTGTGGGGAGCTATGGCTACACCTTC.

The J gene is TRBJ1-2, the V gene TRBV21-1; the table's D call, TRBD1, has no DNA check behind it. TRBV21-1 is a listed pseudogene. The CDR3 has 20 residues. The CDR3, as DNA: TGTGCCAGCAGCCTCGGTGGGTTTTTGGGACAGGGACCCTGTAACTATGGCTACACCTTC. It is translated as CASSLGGFLGQGPCNYGYTF.

Of note for this clone: A read error may produce the germline difference seen at one junction end. The V and J genes are TRBV5-1 and TRBJ1-1; tentatively, D is TRBD1 (5 bases). The CDR3 totals 13 residues. Germline-derived CDR1 and CDR2 are SGHRS and YFSETQ. The CDR3 reads CASSLAGNAEAFF. The CDR3, as DNA: TGCGCCAGCAGCTTGGCAGGGAACGCTGAAGCTTTCTTT.